These 21 T cell receptor beta chains were sequenced from one sample in a study of T cell responses to AZD1222 COVID-19 vaccine. Sequencing used immunoSEQ multiplex PCR; TCRdb keeps in-frame clones, though not all of them. The sample shows around 210,000 clones, about 95% of them seen only once. The starting material was peripheral blood, obtained 28 days after the second dose of the MenACWY control vaccine. Receptor source: an adult who received the MenACWY meningococcal vaccine as a control.

On this clone itself: This same CDR3 is encoded by further DNA sequences in the sample. V gene TRBV12-3 or TRBV12-4 combines with J gene TRBJ1-2; unclear D gene. CDR3 length: 13 amino acids. V was pared by 1 base and J by 6 bases, with 9 bases between. CDR3 sequence: CASSLVPPDGYTF. CDR3 nucleotides: TGTGCCAGCAGTTTAGTGCCCCCGGATGGCTACACCTTC.

The chain recombines TRBV7-9 with TRBJ2-5; weak D call: TRBD1 (6 bases). This CDR3 contains 13 residues. Trimming shortened V by 2 bases and J by 4 bases, and 8 bases separated the two germline ends. Germline CDR1 SEHNR, CDR2 FQNEAQ (reference sequence). The CDR3 nucleotides are TGTGCCAGCAGCTTAATACAGGGAGAGACCCAGTACTTC. Amino acids: CASSLIQGETQYF.

V is TRBV5-1 and J is TRBJ1-1, with unresolved D. The germline V gene has CDR1 SGHRS and CDR2 YFSETQ. V dropped 0 bases and J dropped 2 bases, with 8 bases sitting between them. The CDR3 spans 14 residues. The CDR3 DNA is TGCGCCAGCAGCTTGGATTTAGCAAACACTGAAGCTTTCTTT. It yields the protein CASSLDLANTEAFF.

This chain uses TRBV9 with TRBJ2-1; the match to TRBD2 covers 8 bases. V was clipped by 1 base and J by 4 bases; unmatched bases: 4. CDR3 size: 15 residues. Per germline, CDR1 SGDLS and CDR2 YYNGEE. This chain's CDR3 is CASSVSGSLYNEQFF. The CDR3 bases are TGTGCCAGCAGCGTAAGCGGGAGCTTATACAATGAGCAGTTCTTC.

The chain is built from TRBV7-9 and TRBJ1-6, with TRBD1 matching over 8 bases. Germline V gene lookup returns CDR1 SEHNR and CDR2 FQNEAQ (reference sequence). This CDR3 comprises 15 residues. J gave up 7 bases and V 5 bases, and 7 bases lay outside the gene matches. The CDR3: CASSTGQGQNSPLHF. The CDR3 DNA is TGTGCCAGCAGCACAGGACAGGGCCAAAATTCACCCCTCCACTTT.

The chain uses TRBV5-4 and TRBJ1-3; D remains ambiguous. This CDR3 has 15 residues. Germline CDR1 reads SGHNT; CDR2 reads YYREEE (reference sequence). The V end lost 4 bases, the J end lost 4 bases, and 15 bases lay between the germline ends. The CDR3 sequence is CASSRGLREGNTIYF. The CDR3 DNA sequence: TGTGCCAGCAGCCGAGGACTAAGGGAGGGAAACACCATATATTTT. Drawing the rest from reference TRBV5-4 and TRBJ1-3, the complete variable domain is ETGVTQSPTHLIKTRGQQVTLRCSSQSGHNTVSWYQQALGQGPQFIFQYYREEENGRGNFPPRFSGLQFPNYSSELNVNALELDDSALYLCASSRGLREGNTIYFGEGSWLTVV.

Written as DNA, the CDR3 is TGCGCCAGCAGCTTGGTTGGTGGGAGCGCGTGGAATGAGCAGTTCTTC. Protein sequence: CASSLVGGSAWNEQFF. The chain recombines TRBV5-1 with TRBJ2-1; maybe TRBD2 (5 bases). The CDR3 is 16 amino acids. Germline lookup yields CDR1 SGHRS and CDR2 YFSETQ. V was pared by 0 bases and J by 7 bases, with 17 bases between.

The J gene is TRBJ2-7, the V gene TRBV25-1, with D unclear. This CDR3 has 11 amino acids. Germline-derived CDR1 and CDR2 are MGHDK and SYGVNS. Trimming removed 5 bases at V and 3 bases at J, with 5 bases between. CDR3 protein: CASSTLYEQYF. In DNA, the CDR3 is TGTGCCAGCAGTACCCTCTACGAGCAGTACTTC.

CDR3 region: CASSFAGDTGANVLTF. The CDR3 DNA is TGTGCCAGCAGCTTTGCGGGGGATACTGGGGCCAACGTCCTGACTTTC. V usage is TRBV7-6 and J usage is TRBJ2-6, with 7 bases lining up with TRBD2. The CDR3 extends over 16 amino acids. After removal of 3 bases from V and 2 bases from J, the junction contained 4 bases not matched to a gene. CDR1 is SGHVS, CDR2 FNYEAQ, per germline. The full variable domain, with the rest looked up from reference TRBV7-6 and TRBJ2-6, is GAGVSQSPRYKVTKRGQDVALRCDPISGHVSLYWYRQALGQGPEFLTYFNYEAQQDKSGLPNDRFSAERPEGSISTLTIQRTEQRDSAMYRCASSFAGDTGANVLTFGAGSRLTVL.

The count of this clone is one. Germline is not matched at one junction end, which may reflect a read error. The chain couples TRBV2 to TRBJ1-1; 11 bases match TRBD1. CDR3 length equals 15 residues. Germline lookup yields CDR1 SNHLY and CDR2 FYNNEI. The CDR3, as DNA: TGTGCCAGCAGGGAAGGACAGGGGGCGAACACTGAAGCTTTCTTT. Translating gives CASREGQGANTEAFF. Together with reference TRBV2 and TRBJ1-1, the CDR3 gives the full variable domain: EPEVTQTPSHQVTQMGQEVILRCVPISNHLYFYWYRQILGQKVEFLVSFYNNEISEKSEIFDDQFSVERPDGSNFTLKIRSTKLEDSAMYFCASREGQGANTEAFFGQGTRLTVV.

V is TRBV28 and J is TRBJ1-2, with a tentative D call TRBD1 (5 bases). Trimming took off 3 bases at V and 8 bases at J, with 13 bases between the two ends. Germline V CDR1 and CDR2: MDHEN, SYDVKM. The CDR3 contains 13 residues. Here the CDR3 reads CASSLMQGRGYTF. The CDR3 coding sequence is TGTGCCAGCAGTTTGATGCAGGGTAGAGGCTACACCTTC.

The chain joins TRBV2 to TRBJ2-1; D possibly matches TRBD1 or TRBD2 (5 bases each). V lost 6 bases and J 9 bases, leaving 15 bases between the germline ends. The CDR3 is 13 amino acids. Germline values: CDR1 SNHLY, CDR2 FYNNEI. CDR3: CASRGTRAIEQFF. The DNA of the CDR3 is TGTGCCAGCAGGGGGACCCGGGCCATTGAGCAGTTCTTC.

A single count supports this clone. In the same sample, other DNA sequences code for this CDR3. The V call is TRBV30, the J call TRBJ1-2, with D unresolved. Germline V gives CDR1 GTSNPN, CDR2 SVGIG (reference sequence). The CDR3 runs 12 residues. V was cut by 0 bases and J by 7 bases, with 9 bases left in between. The DNA of the CDR3 is TGTGCCTGGAGTGTATCCGGGCCTGGCTACACCTTC. It yields the protein CAWSVSGPGYTF.

This chain uses TRBV14 with TRBJ2-7; no reliable D call. The germline V and J ends were trimmed by 1 base and 2 bases, with 21 bases remaining between them. CDR1 SGHDN and CDR2 FVKESK come from the germline V gene. The CDR3 has 18 residues. The CDR3 coding sequence is TGTGCCAGCAGCCAAGGGATCGGCTCCACCTCTTTTCCCTACGAGCAGTACTTC. Its protein is CASSQGIGSTSFPYEQYF.

J is TRBJ2-2 and V is TRBV4-1; D unresolved. The germline gives CDR1 MGHRA, CDR2 YSYEKL. The ends were cut back, 1 base at V and 2 bases at J, with 14 bases in the middle. CDR3 size: 17 residues. The DNA of the CDR3 is TGCGCCAGCAGCCAAGCTAACATGGGGTTTAACACCGGGGAGCTGTTTTTT. This encodes CASSQANMGFNTGELFF.

J is TRBJ1-1 and V is TRBV27, with D possibly being TRBD1 (5 bases). Per germline, CDR1 MNHEY and CDR2 SMNVEV (reference sequence). There are 13 residues in the CDR3. Trimming pared 6 bases from V and 1 base from J, leaving 9 bases between. The CDR3 sequence: CASRGVANTEAFF. DNA of the CDR3: TGTGCCAGCAGAGGGGTGGCGAACACTGAAGCTTTCTTT.

Note on this clone: The junction differs from germline at one of its ends, possibly a read error. The rearrangement links TRBV5-5 to TRBJ2-7, with D perhaps matching TRBD1 (6 bases). The CDR3 has 13 residues. CDR1 and CDR2 (germline): SGHKS, YYEKEE (reference sequence). The CDR3 spells CASTLGAPYEQYF. The CDR3 DNA reads as TGTGCCAGCACCTTGGGGGCCCCCTACGAGCAGTACTTC.

The chain links TRBV15 to TRBJ1-3; weak D call: TRBD1 (6 bases). V lost 5 bases and J lost 0, with 8 bases in between. Germline V gives CDR1 LNHNV, CDR2 YYDKDF (reference sequence). This CDR3 has 14 amino acids. CDR3 sequence: CATSLQGSGNTIYF. DNA for the CDR3: TGTGCCACCAGCCTACAGGGCTCTGGAAACACCATATATTTT.

The V call is TRBV5-1, the J call TRBJ2-7; D ambiguous. In germline, CDR1 is SGHRS, CDR2 YFSETQ. V was shortened by 1 base and J by 0 bases, with 14 bases between the two germline ends. This CDR3 is built from 16 residues. The CDR3 region is CASSLKGGGSSYEQYF. In DNA form, the CDR3 reads TGCGCCAGCAGCTTGAAAGGCGGTGGTAGCTCCTACGAGCAGTACTTC.

The CDR3 loop reads CASSRDTFGYTF. The CDR3 bases are TGTGCCAGTAGTAGGGACACCTTTGGCTACACCTTC. The J gene is TRBJ1-2, the V gene TRBV19, with D possibly matching TRBD1 (6 bases). Germline V gene sequence: CDR1 LNHDA, CDR2 SQIVND (reference sequence). The CDR3 runs to 12 residues. Trimming took 4 bases from V and 7 from J, leaving 10 bases between them.

The V call is TRBV4-2, the J call TRBJ2-1; TRBD2 matches 9 bases. After removal of 4 bases from V and 10 bases from J, the junction contained 17 bases not matched to a gene. CDR1 is LGHNA, CDR2 YNFKEQ, per germline. The CDR3 consists of 17 residues. CDR3 nucleotide sequence: TGTGCCAGCAGCCCCTCCGGGACTAGCCTTAGAATGTCGGAGCAGTTCTTC. This translates into CASSPSGTSLRMSEQFF.